Listed below are T cell receptor beta chains from one sample, sequenced in a study of blood T cells in healthy people across ages. One entry per CDR3 protein results from TCRdb running MiXCR on the 5' RACE reads. The sample holds around 800,000 distinct CDR3 sequences; 35% to 60% are singletons and the top ten take over 15%. Sequencing was done on a sample of blood. These receptors were obtained from a man older than 75 in good health. CDR3s include the opening cysteine and the closing phenylalanine or tryptophan. The order of the fields is CDR3 length, V gene, J gene, CDR3 protein.

>14|TRBV7-9|TRBJ2-1
CASGEKGLAFEQFF
>14|TRBV6-2/TRBV6-3|TRBJ1-5
CASSVLRGDQPQHF
>13|TRBV3-1|TRBJ2-7
CASSQDTTYEQYF
>13|TRBV29-1|TRBJ2-7
CSVEDRGTYEQYF
>13|TRBV7-3|TRBJ1-5
CASSFGVDQPQHF
>16|TRBV25-1|TRBJ2-1
CASSENSGRPYNEQFF
>15|TRBV29-1|TRBJ1-2
CSVVANTGGNYGYTF
>18|TRBV4-2|TRBJ2-1
CASSPRGSGGLSYNEQFF
>15|TRBV4-3|TRBJ2-3
CASTQGLAGTDTQYF
>13|TRBV25-1|TRBJ2-3
CASRASGGDTQYF
>14|TRBV29-1|TRBJ2-5
CSVARTGGQETQYF
>12|TRBV18|TRBJ2-7
CASSPANYEQYF
>16|TRBV7-2|TRBJ1-5
CASTPTGGWSNQPQHF
>14|TRBV20-1|TRBJ2-7
CSVRPSDLIYEQYF
>14|TRBV20-1|TRBJ1-5
CSAHETGRNQPQHF
>15|TRBV7-8|TRBJ2-2
CASSPSGTNTGELFF
>14|TRBV20-1|TRBJ2-7
CSAPGLAGVSEQYF
>14|TRBV7-2|TRBJ2-7
CASMSGRGADEQYF
>14|TRBV6-6|TRBJ1-5
CASKFIESNQPQHF
>16|TRBV6-2/TRBV6-3|TRBJ2-1
CASSYSPSGGNNEQFF
>15|TRBV25-1|TRBJ1-6
CASSEGGRPNSPLHF
>15|TRBV7-9|TRBJ2-3
CASSVRDISADTQYF
>16|TRBV6-5|TRBJ2-1
CASSYSAGVAYNEQFF
>14|TRBV12-3/TRBV12-4|TRBJ2-5
CASTLETGVGTQYF
>16|TRBV27|TRBJ1-2
CASSVGQGEANYGYTF
>14|TRBV4-1|TRBJ2-7
CASSQEPDNYEQYF
>15|TRBV9|NA
CASSVAGDRAYEQYF
>16|TRBV7-3|TRBJ2-1
CASSSQGTSGPNEQFF
>13|TRBV13|TRBJ2-7
CASSLLDRGSQYF
>14|TRBV6-2/TRBV6-3|TRBJ1-6
CASTRQGQASPLHF
>16|TRBV6-6|TRBJ2-3
CASSQDLFRLTDTQYF
>12|TRBV24-1|TRBJ2-3
CATSDLSHTQYF
>14|TRBV7-2|TRBJ2-7
CASSIDTGLYEQYF
>14|TRBV4-3|TRBJ2-1
CASSQEGLPNEQFF
>22|TRBV3-1|NA
CASSQDLWRGPRGAGGQETQYF
>14|TRBV5-1|TRBJ2-3
CASSLGPQGDTQYF
>15|TRBV10-3|TRBJ2-6
CAISGGISGANVLTF
>12|TRBV2|TRBJ2-3
CASSERWTGEYF
>15|TRBV7-9|TRBJ1-3
CASTLAGFSGNTIYF
>17|TRBV5-1|TRBJ1-2
CASWDRENPITLSGYTF
>14|TRBV28|TRBJ2-3
CATGTDLGTDTQYF